The 8 T cell receptor beta chains presented below share a single source sample, sequenced in a study of CXCR3-negative and CXCR3-positive naive CD8 T cells. Researchers prepared the TRB cDNA libraries using 5' RACE with UMI labels. One entry per CDR3 protein, without DNA, is what TCRdb gives after re-calling the 5' RACE reads. The sample spans 70,000 to 100,000 distinct CDR3 sequences; the ten largest clones claim around 1.7%. Sequenced: naive CXCR3- CD8+ T cells from blood. Subset noted: CD45RO-CCR7+CD27+CD95- naive CD8+ T cells lacking CXCR3 (TNR3-). The receptor set was obtained from a human donor in good health. Some clones in this sample may be carry-over from other donors' samples.

The chain links TRBV6-2 or TRBV6-3 to TRBJ2-7; as DNA is missing, the TRBD2 call by TCRdb cannot be tested. Germline CDR1 MNHEY, CDR2 SVGEGT. The CDR3 has 15 amino acids. This chain's CDR3 is CASSYPLAGAYEQYF.

The chain combines TRBV20-1 with TRBJ2-3; TCRdb proposes TRBD2, but this gene call is untestable without DNA. The CDR3 sequence is 17 residues long. CDR1 is DFQATT, CDR2 SNEGSKA, per germline (reference sequence). Here the CDR3 reads CSASPFIAGGITDTQYF.

The J gene is TRBJ2-1, the V gene TRBV6-2 or TRBV6-3; TCRdb gives TRBD1 as the D gene, but with no DNA this cannot be confirmed. The germline CDR1 and CDR2 sequences are MNHEY and SVGEGT. The CDR3 runs 17 residues. This CDR3 reads CASSYPPWRGGRNEQFF.

The V call is TRBV12-3 or TRBV12-4, the J call TRBJ2-7; the D gene TCRdb calls, TRBD1, cannot be checked with no DNA. This CDR3 has 15 amino acids. The chain's CDR3 is CASSDVRDRGYEKYF.

This sequence joins TRBV19 and TRBJ2-7. Germline V CDR1 and CDR2: LNHDA, SQIVND (reference sequence). The CDR3 is 13 residues long. The CDR3 region is CASSIRSPYEQYF.

The gene calls are TRBV29-1 and TRBJ1-5; TCRdb lists TRBD1, though no DNA is available to test this call. CDR1 and CDR2 from the germline V gene are SQVTM and ANQGSEA. The CDR3 runs 14 residues. The CDR3 spells CSVRQGSASEPQHF.

This rearrangement joins TRBV12-3 or TRBV12-4 to TRBJ2-7; the TCRdb D gene call, TRBD2, has no DNA to confirm it. The CDR3 has 14 amino acids. The CDR3 is CASSLGLAGYEQYF.

Here the CDR3 reads CASSLAANTGELFF. V gene TRBV5-1 combines with J gene TRBJ2-2. The CDR3 is 14 residues long. The V gene's germline CDR1 is SGHRS and CDR2 YFSETQ. The variable domain in full, with the rest retrieved from reference TRBV5-1 and TRBJ2-2, is KAGVTQTPRYLIKTRGQQVTLSCSPISGHRSVSWYQQTPGQGLQFLFEYFSETQRNKGNFPGRFSGRQFSNSRSEMNVSTLELGDSALYLCASSLAANTGELFFGEGSRLTVL.